This TCR beta chain derives from a study of response to subunit inactivated influenza vaccine. The study, taken as a whole, reports: New T cells are recruited in small numbers by each seasonal influenza vaccination, according to the authors' suggestion.

Using its own MiXCR run on the RT-PCR reads, TCRdb lists one record per CDR3 protein. The data show roughly 700,000 distinct CDR3 sequences, about 15% seen once. As for this clonotype: Its antigen remains unknown.

This TCR was recovered from a middle-aged man who received an inactivated influenza vaccine. This sample comprised PBMCs from blood, obtained 11 to 12 days after vaccination.

The CDR3 DNA reads as TGCGCCAGCAGCTTCCGAGGGCTGCACACAGATACGCAGTATTTT. This sequence encodes CASSFRGLHTDTQYF. The chain has TRBV5-1 and TRBJ2-3; possible D gene TRBD2, 5 bases. Germline V CDR1 and CDR2: SGHRS, YFSETQ. The V and J ends lost 2 bases and 2 bases respectively, with 12 bases between them. The CDR3 extends over 15 amino acids. The full variable domain, with the rest looked up from reference TRBV5-1 and TRBJ2-3, is KAGVTQTPRYLIKTRGQQVTLSCSPISGHRSVSWYQQTPGQGLQFLFEYFSETQRNKGNFPGRFSGRQFSNSRSEMNVSTLELGDSALYLCASSFRGLHTDTQYFGPGTRLTVL.